The rows below give T cell receptor beta chains drawn from one sample of a study of shared clonotypes between healthy human individuals. Profiled with immunoSEQ multiplex PCR; TCRdb holds only in-frame clones, not every one. The data show some 2.1 million clones, roughly 95% seen once. Sequencing was done on a sample of naive CD8+ T cells sorted from blood. The receptor set was obtained from a young man in good health. Each CDR3 is given with its conserved first and last residue. D genes are given only for firm matches.

J,V,D,CDR3,DNA
TRBJ1-1,TRBV2,NA,CASSETGRDTEAFF,TGTGCCAGCAGTGAGACAGGTAGGGACACTGAAGCTTTCTTT
TRBJ2-7,TRBV6-1,NA,CASSEVGVYEQYF,TGTGCCAGCAGTGAGGTGGGGGTCTACGAGCAGTACTTC
TRBJ2-5,TRBV7-2,NA,CASSLVGRTMYQETQYF,TGTGCCAGCAGCTTAGTCGGCAGAACAATGTACCAAGAGACCCAGTACTTC
TRBJ1-1,TRBV13,NA,CASSLAGFGSTEAFF,TGTGCCAGCAGCTTAGCAGGGTTCGGGTCCACTGAAGCTTTCTTT
TRBJ2-7,TRBV7-2,TRBD2,CASSFGTSGRLRDEQYF,TGTGCCAGCAGCTTCGGGACTAGCGGGAGGCTCCGGGACGAGCAGTACTTC
TRBJ1-1,TRBV27,NA,CASTPTPAGLTEAFF,TGTGCCAGCACCCCAACTCCCGCAGGCCTCACTGAAGCTTTCTTT
TRBJ1-5,TRBV5-3,NA,CARSSIRQFYNQPQHF,TGTGCCAGAAGCTCGATAAGACAGTTCTACAATCAGCCCCAGCATTTT
TRBJ2-7,TRBV13,NA,CASSLGAGEGEQYF,TGTGCCAGCAGCTTAGGAGCCGGGGAAGGCGAGCAGTACTTC
TRBJ2-7,TRBV5-5,NA,CASSLGGTYEQYF,TGTGCCAGCAGCTTGGGCGGTACGTACGAGCAGTACTTC
TRBJ2-3,TRBV29-1,TRBD1,CSVVQPLGQSTDTQYF,TGCAGCGTTGTTCAGCCCCTGGGACAGAGCACAGATACGCAGTATTTT
TRBJ2-3,TRBV11-2,NA,CASSSPAAVADTQYF,TGTGCCAGCAGCTCCCCCGCAGCGGTAGCGGATACGCAGTATTTT
TRBJ2-3,TRBV19,NA,CASRGGDSSITDTQYF,TGTGCCAGCCGCGGCGGGGACTCCTCAATCACAGATACGCAGTATTTT